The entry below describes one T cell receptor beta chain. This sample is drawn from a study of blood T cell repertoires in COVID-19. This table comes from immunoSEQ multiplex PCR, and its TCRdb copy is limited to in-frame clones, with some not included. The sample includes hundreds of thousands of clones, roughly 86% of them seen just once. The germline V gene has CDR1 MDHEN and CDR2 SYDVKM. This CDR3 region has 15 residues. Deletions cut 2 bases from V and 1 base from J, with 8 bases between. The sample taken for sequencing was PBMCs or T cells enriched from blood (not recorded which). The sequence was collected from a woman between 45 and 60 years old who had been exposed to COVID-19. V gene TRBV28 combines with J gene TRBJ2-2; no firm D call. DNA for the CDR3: TGTGCCAGCAGTTTAGACTCCCGGAACACCGGGGAGCTGTTTTTT. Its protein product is CASSLDSRNTGELFF.